The clone carrying this T cell receptor beta chain showed up many times. Its cognate antigen is unknown. This CDR3 is built from 14 residues. V lost 0 bases to trimming and J lost 3 bases, with 9 bases between them. Germline CDR1 reads SGHTA; CDR2 reads FQGNSA. This sample stems from a study of T cells after yellow fever vaccination. General study points: A secondary response was less intense yet reached its peak sooner, at day 5 versus 15.

The authors made TCR cDNA by 5'RACE template switching, adding a universal primer site and UMIs. TCRdb re-called the 5' RACE reads with MiXCR, one entry per CDR3 protein. This table holds about 300,000 distinct CDR3 sequences, around 8.6% found once. Specimen: CD4+ T cells sorted from PBMCs, collected 5 days after the yellow fever booster vaccination. This TCR derives from a man younger than 30 who received the YFV17D yellow fever vaccine. The chain uses TRBV7-2 and TRBJ2-7, with D perhaps TRBD1 (6 bases). CDR3 nucleotide sequence: TGTGCCAGCAGCTTAGCGACAGGAATCTACGAGCAGTACTTC. Translation: CASSLATGIYEQYF. Full variable domain (remainder filled in from reference TRBV7-2 and TRBJ2-7): GAGVSQSPSNKVTEKGKDVELRCDPISGHTALYWYRQSLGQGLEFLIYFQGNSAPDKSGLPSDRFSAERTGGSVSTLTIQRTQQEDSAVYLCASSLATGIYEQYFGPGTRLTVT.